Given below is one T cell receptor beta chain in context. Its antigen remains unknown. The data were taken from a study of cytomegalovirus exposure and HLA in healthy donors. Study-level information: Approximately 180 million T cells yielded 100 million or so unique TCR beta sequences, as an earlier analysis found. Study observations and caveats: HLA alleles showed associations with about 17,000 TCR beta sequences in a later analysis, at a 0.05 false discovery rate. A later analysis linked a missense DCLRE1C variant to TCR beta V- and J-gene trimming. The study flagged around 150 TCR beta chains as cytomegalovirus-associated.

Primers included in the PCR were 60 Vbeta and 13 Jbeta primers. Generated by immunoSEQ multiplex PCR, the TCRdb table keeps only in-frame clones and is missing some. The sample includes some 190,000 clones, 75% to 85% of them seen just once. The source material was PBMCs. This TCR came from a man aged 18 to 35 in good health and CMV-seronegative.

The CDR3 loop is CASSYSWDSNTGELFF. In DNA, the CDR3 is TGTGCCAGCAGTTACTCTTGGGACTCAAACACCGGGGAGCTGTTTTTT. This chain links TRBV6-5 with TRBJ2-2, with D tentatively TRBD2 (6 bases). The V end lost 0 bases, the J end lost 2 bases, and 10 bases lay between the germline ends. In germline, CDR1 is MNHEY, CDR2 SVGAGI. The CDR3 sequence is 16 residues long.